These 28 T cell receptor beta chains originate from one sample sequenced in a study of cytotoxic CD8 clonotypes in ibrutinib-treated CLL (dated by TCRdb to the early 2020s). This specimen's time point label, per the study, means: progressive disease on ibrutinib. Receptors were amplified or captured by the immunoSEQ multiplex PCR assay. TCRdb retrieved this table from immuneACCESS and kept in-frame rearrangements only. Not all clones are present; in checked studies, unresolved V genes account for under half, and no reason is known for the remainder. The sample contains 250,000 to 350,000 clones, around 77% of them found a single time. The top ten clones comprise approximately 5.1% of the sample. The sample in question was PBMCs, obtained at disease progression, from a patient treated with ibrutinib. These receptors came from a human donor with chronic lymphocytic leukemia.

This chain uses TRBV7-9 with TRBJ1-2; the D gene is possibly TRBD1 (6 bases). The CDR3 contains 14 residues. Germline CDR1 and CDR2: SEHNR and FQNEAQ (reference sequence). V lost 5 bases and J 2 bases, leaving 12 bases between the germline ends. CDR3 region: CASSQGTGNYGYTF. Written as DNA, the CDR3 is TGTGCCAGCAGCCAGGGGACGGGGAACTATGGCTACACCTTC.

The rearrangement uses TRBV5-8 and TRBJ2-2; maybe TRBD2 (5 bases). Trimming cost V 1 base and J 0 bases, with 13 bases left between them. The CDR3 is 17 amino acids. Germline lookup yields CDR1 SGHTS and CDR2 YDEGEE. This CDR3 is CASSLHRGLSNTGELFF. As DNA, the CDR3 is TGTGCCAGCAGCTTGCACAGAGGGCTCTCGAACACCGGGGAGCTGTTTTTT.

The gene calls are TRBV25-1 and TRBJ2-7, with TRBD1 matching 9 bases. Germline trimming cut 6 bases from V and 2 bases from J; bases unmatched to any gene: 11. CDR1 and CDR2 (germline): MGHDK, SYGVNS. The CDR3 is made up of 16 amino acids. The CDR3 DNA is TGTGCCAGCAGCTCCAGGACGGGGACAGGGCCCTACGAGCAGTACTTC. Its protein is CASSSRTGTGPYEQYF.

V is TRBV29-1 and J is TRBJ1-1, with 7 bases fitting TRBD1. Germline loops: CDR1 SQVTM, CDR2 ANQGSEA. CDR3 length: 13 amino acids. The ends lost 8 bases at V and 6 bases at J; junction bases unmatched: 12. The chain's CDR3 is CSTTLQGFPEAFF. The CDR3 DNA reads TGCAGCACAACTTTACAGGGGTTTCCTGAAGCTTTCTTT.

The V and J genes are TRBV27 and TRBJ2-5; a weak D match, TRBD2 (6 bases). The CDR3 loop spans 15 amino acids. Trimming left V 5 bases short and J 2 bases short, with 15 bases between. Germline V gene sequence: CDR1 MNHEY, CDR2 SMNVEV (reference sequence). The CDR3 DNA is TGTGCCAGCAGTCCACCGGGACTCCCGCAAGAGACCCAGTACTTC. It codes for CASSPPGLPQETQYF.

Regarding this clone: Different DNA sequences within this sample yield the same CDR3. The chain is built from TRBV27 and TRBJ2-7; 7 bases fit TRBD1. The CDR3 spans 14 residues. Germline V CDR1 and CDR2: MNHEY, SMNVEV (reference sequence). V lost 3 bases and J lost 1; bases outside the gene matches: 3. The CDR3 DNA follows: TGTGCCAGCAGTTTGAGACAGGGTTCCTACGAGCAGTACTTC. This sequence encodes CASSLRQGSYEQYF.

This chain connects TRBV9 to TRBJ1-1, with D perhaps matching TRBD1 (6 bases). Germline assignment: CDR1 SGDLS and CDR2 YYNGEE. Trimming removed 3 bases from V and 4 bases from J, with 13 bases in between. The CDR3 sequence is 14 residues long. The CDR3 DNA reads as TGTGCCAGCAGCGCTACCGGGACATTCACTGAAGCTTTCTTT. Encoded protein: CASSATGTFTEAFF.

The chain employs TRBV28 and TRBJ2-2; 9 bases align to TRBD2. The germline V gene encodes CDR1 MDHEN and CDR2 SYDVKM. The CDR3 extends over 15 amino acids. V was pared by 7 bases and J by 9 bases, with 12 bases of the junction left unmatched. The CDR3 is CASNSVGGRARELFF. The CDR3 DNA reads TGTGCCAGCAATTCAGTTGGCGGGAGGGCCCGGGAGCTGTTTTTT.

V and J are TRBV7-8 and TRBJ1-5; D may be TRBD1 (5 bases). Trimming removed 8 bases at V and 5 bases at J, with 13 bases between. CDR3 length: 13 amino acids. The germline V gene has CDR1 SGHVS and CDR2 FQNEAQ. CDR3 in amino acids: CASSRQTYQPQHF. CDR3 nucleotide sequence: TGTGCCAGCTCCAGACAGACTTATCAGCCCCAGCATTTT.

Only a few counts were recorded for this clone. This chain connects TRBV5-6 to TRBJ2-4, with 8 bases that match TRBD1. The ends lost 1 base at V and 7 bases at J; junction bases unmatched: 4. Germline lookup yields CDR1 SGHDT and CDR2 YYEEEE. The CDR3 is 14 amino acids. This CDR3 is CASSLSGGMNIQYF. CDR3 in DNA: TGTGCCAGCAGCTTGTCAGGGGGCATGAACATTCAGTACTTC.

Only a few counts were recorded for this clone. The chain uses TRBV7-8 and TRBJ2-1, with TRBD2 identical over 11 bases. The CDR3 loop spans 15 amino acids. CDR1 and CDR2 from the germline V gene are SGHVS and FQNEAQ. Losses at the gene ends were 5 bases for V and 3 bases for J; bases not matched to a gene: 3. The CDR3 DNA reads TGTGCCAGCAGCCCTGGGACTAGCGGCTACAATGAGCAGTTCTTC. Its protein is CASSPGTSGYNEQFF.

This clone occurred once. CDR3 amino acids: CASSLSVISYEQYF. Written as DNA, the CDR3 is TGTGCCAGCAGCTTATCCGTGATTTCCTACGAGCAGTACTTC. The chain uses TRBV11-2 and TRBJ2-7, with D unclear. The CDR3 is made up of 14 amino acids. The germline V gene encodes CDR1 SGHAT and CDR2 FQNNGV. The ends were cut back, 2 bases at V and 1 base at J, with 9 bases in the middle.

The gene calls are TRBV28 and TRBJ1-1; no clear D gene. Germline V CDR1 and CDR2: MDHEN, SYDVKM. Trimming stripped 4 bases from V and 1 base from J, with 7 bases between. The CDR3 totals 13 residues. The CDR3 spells CASSWTENTEAFF. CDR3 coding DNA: TGTGCCAGCAGTTGGACTGAGAACACTGAAGCTTTCTTT.

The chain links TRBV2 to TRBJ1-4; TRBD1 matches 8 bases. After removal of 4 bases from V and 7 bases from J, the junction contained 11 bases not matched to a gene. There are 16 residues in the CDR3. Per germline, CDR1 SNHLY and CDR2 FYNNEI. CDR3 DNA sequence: TGTGCCAGCAGTGGAGGCATCAGGGGGCACGGTGAAAAACTGTTTTTT. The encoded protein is CASSGGIRGHGEKLFF.

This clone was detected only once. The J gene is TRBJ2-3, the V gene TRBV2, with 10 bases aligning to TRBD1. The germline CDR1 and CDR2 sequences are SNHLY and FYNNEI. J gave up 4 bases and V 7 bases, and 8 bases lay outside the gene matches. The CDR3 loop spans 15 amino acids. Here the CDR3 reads CASTRDRGPADTQYF. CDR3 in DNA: TGTGCCAGCACCCGAGACAGGGGGCCGGCAGATACGCAGTATTTT.

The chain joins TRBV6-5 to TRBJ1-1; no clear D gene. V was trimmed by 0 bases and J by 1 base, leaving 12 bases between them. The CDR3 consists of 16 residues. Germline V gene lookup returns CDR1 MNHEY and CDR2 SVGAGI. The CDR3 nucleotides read TGTGCCAGCAGTTACTCCCCCCGGGCGGGGAACACTGAAGCTTTCTTT. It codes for CASSYSPRAGNTEAFF.

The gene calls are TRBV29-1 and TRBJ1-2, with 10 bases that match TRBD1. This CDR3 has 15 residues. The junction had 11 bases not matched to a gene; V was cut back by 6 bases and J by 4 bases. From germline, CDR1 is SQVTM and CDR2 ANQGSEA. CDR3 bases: TGCAGCGTCGATCCGGGACAGGGGTCGGGCTATGGCTACACCTTC. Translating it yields CSVDPGQGSGYGYTF. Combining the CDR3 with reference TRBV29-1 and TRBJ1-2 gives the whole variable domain SAVISQKPSRDICQRGTSLTIQCQVDSQVTMMFWYRQQPGQSLTLIATANQGSEATYESGFVIDKFPISRPNLTFSTLTVSNMSPEDSSIYLCSVDPGQGSGYGYTFGSGTRLTVV.

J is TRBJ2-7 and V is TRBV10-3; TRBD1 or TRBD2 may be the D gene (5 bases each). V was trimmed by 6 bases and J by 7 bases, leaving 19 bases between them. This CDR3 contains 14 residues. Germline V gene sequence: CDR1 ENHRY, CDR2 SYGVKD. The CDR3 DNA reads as TGTGCCATCAGATGGGACGGAAGGGCGTTTGAGCAGTACTTC. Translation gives CAIRWDGRAFEQYF.

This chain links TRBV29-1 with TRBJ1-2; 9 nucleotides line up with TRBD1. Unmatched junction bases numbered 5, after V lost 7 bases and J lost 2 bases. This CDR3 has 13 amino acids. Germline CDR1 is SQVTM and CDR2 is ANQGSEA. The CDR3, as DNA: TGCAGCGCCCCGGGACAGGGAAACTATGGCTACACCTTC. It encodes CSAPGQGNYGYTF.

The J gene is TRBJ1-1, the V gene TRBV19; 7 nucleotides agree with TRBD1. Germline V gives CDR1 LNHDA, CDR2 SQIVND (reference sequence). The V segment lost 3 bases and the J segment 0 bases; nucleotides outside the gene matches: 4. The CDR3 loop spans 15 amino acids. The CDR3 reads CASSIPGTVNTEAFF. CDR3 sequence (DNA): TGTGCCAGTAGTATTCCCGGGACAGTGAACACTGAAGCTTTCTTT.

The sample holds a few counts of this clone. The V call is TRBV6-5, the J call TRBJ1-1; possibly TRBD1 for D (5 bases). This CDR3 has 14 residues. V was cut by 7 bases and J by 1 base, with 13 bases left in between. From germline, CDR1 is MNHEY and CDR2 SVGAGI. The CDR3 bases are TGTGCCAGCATCCGAACTGGGGGGAACACTGAAGCTTTCTTT. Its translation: CASIRTGGNTEAFF.

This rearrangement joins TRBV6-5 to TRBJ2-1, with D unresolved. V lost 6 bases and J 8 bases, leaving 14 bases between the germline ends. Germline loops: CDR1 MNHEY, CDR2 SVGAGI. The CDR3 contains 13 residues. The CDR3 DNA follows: TGTGCCAGCAGCCCGACTCCTACGGATGAGCAGTTCTTC. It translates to CASSPTPTDEQFF.

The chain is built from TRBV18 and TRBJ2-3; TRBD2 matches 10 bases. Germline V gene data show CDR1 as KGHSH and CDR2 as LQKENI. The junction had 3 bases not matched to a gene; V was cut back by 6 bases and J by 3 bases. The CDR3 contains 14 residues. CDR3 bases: TGTGCCAGCTCGAGAGCGGGAGGGACAGATACGCAGTATTTT. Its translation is CASSRAGGTDTQYF.

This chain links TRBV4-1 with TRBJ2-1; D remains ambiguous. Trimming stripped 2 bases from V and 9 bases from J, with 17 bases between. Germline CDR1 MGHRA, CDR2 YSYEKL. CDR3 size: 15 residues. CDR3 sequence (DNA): TGCGCCAGCAGCCAACTCCGGTTAGGGCCCGGTGAGCAGTTCTTC. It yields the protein CASSQLRLGPGEQFF.

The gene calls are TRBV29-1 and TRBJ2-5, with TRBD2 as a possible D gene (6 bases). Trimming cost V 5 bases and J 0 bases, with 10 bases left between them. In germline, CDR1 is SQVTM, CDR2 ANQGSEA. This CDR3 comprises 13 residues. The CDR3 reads CSVSGGNQETQYF. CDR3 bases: TGCAGCGTTAGCGGAGGGAACCAAGAGACCCAGTACTTC.

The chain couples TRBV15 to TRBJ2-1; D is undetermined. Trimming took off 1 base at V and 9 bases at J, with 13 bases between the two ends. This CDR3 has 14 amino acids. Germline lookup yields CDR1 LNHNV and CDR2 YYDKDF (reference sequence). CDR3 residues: CATSRGAAAAEQFF. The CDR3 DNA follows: TGTGCCACCAGCAGAGGCGCAGCCGCTGCTGAGCAGTTCTTC. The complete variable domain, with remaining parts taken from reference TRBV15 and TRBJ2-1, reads DAMVIQNPRYQVTQFGKPVTLSCSQTLNHNVMYWYQQKSSQAPKLLFHYYDKDFNNEADTPDNFQSRRPNTSFCFLDIRSPGLGDTAMYLCATSRGAAAAEQFFGPGTRLTVL.

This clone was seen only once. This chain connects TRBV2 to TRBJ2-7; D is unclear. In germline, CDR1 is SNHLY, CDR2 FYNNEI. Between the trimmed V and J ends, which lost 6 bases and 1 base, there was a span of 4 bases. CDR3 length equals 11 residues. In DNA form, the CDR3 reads TGTGCCAGCAGGTGGTCCTACGAGCAGTACTTC. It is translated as CASRWSYEQYF.

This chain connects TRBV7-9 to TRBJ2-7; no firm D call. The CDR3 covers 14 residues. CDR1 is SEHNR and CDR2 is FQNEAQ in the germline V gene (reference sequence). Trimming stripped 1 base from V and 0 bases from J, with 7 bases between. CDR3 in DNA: TGTGCCAGCAGCTTAGTGGGCAGCTCCTACGAGCAGTACTTC. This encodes CASSLVGSSYEQYF.